This is a list of T cell receptor beta chains from one sample in a study of regulatory T cells in long-lasting Graves disease. Using its own MiXCR run on the multiplex PCR reads, TCRdb lists one record per CDR3 protein. The sample has fewer than 550,000 distinct CDR3 sequences; more than 15% are singletons. The same specimen was also included in a second study, on T cells in Graves' hyperthyroidism and ophthalmopathy.

The source was peripheral blood mononuclear cells (PBMCs), collected at new diagnosis, from a patient treated with antithyroid drugs. The receptors originated from a woman in her forties or fifties with Graves disease. Both conserved end residues are part of each CDR3. The order of the fields is clone size, D gene, J gene, V gene, CDR3 protein, CDR3 DNA. A D gene is named only where the DNA matches it firmly. Clone size is given for some rows only: seen once, a few or many times, or a class if the clone is expanded.

many,-,TRBJ2-1,TRBV3-1,CASSQGASYNEQFF,TGTGCCAGCAGCCAAGGAGCGTCCTACAATGAGCAGTTCTTC
many,TRBD1,TRBJ1-1,TRBV2,CASSFAGTGNTEAFF,TGTGCCAGCAGTTTCGCCGGGACAGGGAACACTGAAGCTTTCTTT
few,TRBD1,TRBJ2-4,TRBV3-1,CASSQQTGSFIQYF,TGTGCCAGCAGCCAACAGACAGGGTCCTTCATTCAGTACTTC
few,-,TRBJ2-1,TRBV30,CAWSVLGVTDEQFF,TGTGCCTGGAGTGTACTAGGGGTAACGGATGAGCAGTTCTTC
many,TRBD1,TRBJ2-1,TRBV6-5,CASSYSGQGYNEQFF,TGTGCCAGCAGTTACTCGGGACAGGGCTACAATGAGCAGTTCTTC
many,TRBD1,TRBJ2-5,TRBV20-1,CSARDGTGRQETQYF,TGCAGTGCTAGAGACGGGACAGGACGCCAAGAGACCCAGTACTTC
-,-,TRBJ2-3,TRBV24-1,CATSDSLGRPTDTQYF,TGTGCCACCAGTGATTCTTTGGGAAGGCCCACAGATACGCAGTATTTT
many,TRBD1,TRBJ1-1,TRBV7-8,CASSAPGGGNTEAFF,TGTGCCAGCAGCGCCCCAGGGGGCGGAAACACTGAAGCTTTCTTT
few,TRBD1,TRBJ2-7,TRBV9,CASSGGQGVTEQYF,TGTGCCAGCAGCGGGGGACAGGGGGTTACGGAGCAGTACTTC
-,-,TRBJ1-2,TRBV4-1,CASSQGGGGALNGYTF,TGCGCCAGCAGCCAAGGTGGGGGCGGGGCCTTAAATGGCTACACCTTC
-,TRBD2,TRBJ2-3,TRBV30,CAWSGGSGGADTQYF,TGTGCCTGGAGTGGTGGTAGCGGGGGCGCAGATACGCAGTATTTT
many,-,TRBJ2-7,TRBV5-1,CASSSQDLSTEQYF,TGCGCCAGCAGCTCCCAAGACCTCTCGACCGAGCAGTACTTC